Listed here is a single T cell receptor (beta chain). The CDR3 contains 13 residues. Germline CDR1 and CDR2: SGDLS and YYNGEE. Trimming removed 4 bases from V and 7 bases from J, with 14 bases in between. This specimen comes from a study of cytotoxic CD8 clonotypes in ibrutinib-treated CLL. Study-wide background: Partial responses numbered roughly 25 and complete responses 2; after a median around 70 months, about 15 stayed remitted and roughly twelve progressed.

The repertoire was sequenced with immunoSEQ multiplex PCR; TCRdb's copy has only in-frame clones and lacks some. The table lists 19,000 or so clones, more than 65% of them singletons. Sequences were derived from PBMCs, sampled before ibrutinib treatment. The receptor was derived from a human donor with chronic lymphocytic leukemia. V usage is TRBV9 and J usage is TRBJ1-1, with D hard to call. CDR3: CASSPQPKDEAFF. The CDR3 region has the DNA TGTGCCAGCAGCCCGCAACCCAAGGATGAAGCTTTCTTT.